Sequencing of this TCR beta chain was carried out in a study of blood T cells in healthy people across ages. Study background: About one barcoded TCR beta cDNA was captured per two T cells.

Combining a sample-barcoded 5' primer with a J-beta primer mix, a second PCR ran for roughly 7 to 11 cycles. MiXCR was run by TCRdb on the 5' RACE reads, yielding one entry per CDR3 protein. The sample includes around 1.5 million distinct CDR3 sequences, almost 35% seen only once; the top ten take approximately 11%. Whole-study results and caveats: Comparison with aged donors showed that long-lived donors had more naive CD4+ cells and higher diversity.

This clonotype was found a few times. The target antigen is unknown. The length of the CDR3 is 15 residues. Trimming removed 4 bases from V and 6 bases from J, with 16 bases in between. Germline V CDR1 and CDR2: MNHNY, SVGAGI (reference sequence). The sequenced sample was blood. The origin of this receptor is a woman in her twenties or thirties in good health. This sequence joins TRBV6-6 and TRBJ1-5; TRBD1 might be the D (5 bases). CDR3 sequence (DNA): TGTGCCAGCAGTTGCTTCCCAGGGAGGAGTCAGCCCCAGCATTTT. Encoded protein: CASSCFPGRSQPQHF.